The 21 T cell receptor beta chains in this list originate from one sample, sequenced in a study of blood T cell repertoires in COVID-19. Assay: immunoSEQ multiplex PCR; the TCRdb copy retains only in-frame clones and omits some. The profile covers around 110,000 clones, with about 64% appearing a single time and 0.75% to 1% taken by the ten largest. The sample comprised peripheral blood. These receptors all come from a human donor with acute or convalescent COVID-19. The donor label of this sample is uncertain.

This clone was seen once. The chain is built from TRBV6-6 and TRBJ1-5; a possible D gene is TRBD1 (5 bases). Germline V gives CDR1 MNHNY, CDR2 SVGAGI (reference sequence). CDR3 length: 14 amino acids. V was shortened by 4 bases and J by 7 bases, with 14 bases between the two germline ends. Here the CDR3 reads CASSSSGGGQPQHF. CDR3 DNA sequence: TGTGCCAGCAGTTCAAGCGGGGGTGGGCAGCCCCAGCATTTT.

This clone has only a few counts. The CDR3 nucleotides read TGCAGCGTTGAACGGGGGGGCCGGGCTACGCAGTATTTT. Its translation is CSVERGGRATQYF. The chain links TRBV29-1 to TRBJ2-3, with 8 bases lining up with TRBD2. The CDR3 totals 13 residues. CDR1 and CDR2 from the germline V gene are SQVTM and ANQGSEA. Losses at the gene ends were 2 bases for V and 8 bases for J; bases not matched to a gene: 6.

The chain is built from TRBV28 and TRBJ1-1; D is unclear. CDR3 length: 11 amino acids. V lost 7 bases and J 6 bases, leaving 9 bases between the germline ends. The germline V gene encodes CDR1 MDHEN and CDR2 SYDVKM. The CDR3 reads CASTSPAEAFF. Here the CDR3 DNA reads TGTGCCAGCACTTCCCCAGCTGAAGCTTTCTTT.

V gene TRBV29-1 combines with J gene TRBJ1-1; 9 nucleotides line up with TRBD1. Germline lookup yields CDR1 SQVTM and CDR2 ANQGSEA. This CDR3 region has 15 residues. V lost 5 bases and J lost 1; bases outside the gene matches: 8. Here the CDR3 reads CSVLVQGARNTEAFF. The CDR3 DNA is TGCAGCGTTCTGGTACAGGGGGCTAGGAACACTGAAGCTTTCTTT.

The genes are TRBV19 and TRBJ1-1; D is perhaps TRBD1 (5 bases). Germline-derived CDR1 and CDR2 are LNHDA and SQIVND (reference sequence). This CDR3 has 14 amino acids. The V end was cut by 3 bases, the J end by 4 bases, with 12 bases between. This CDR3 is CASSIGGASTEAFF. Written as DNA, the CDR3 is TGTGCCAGTAGTATTGGAGGGGCGAGCACTGAAGCTTTCTTT. The variable domain in full, completed from reference TRBV19 and TRBJ1-1, reads DGGITQSPKYLFRKEGQNVTLSCEQNLNHDAMYWYRQDPGQGLRLIYYSQIVNDFQKGDIAEGYSVSREKKESFPLTVTSAQKNPTAFYLCASSIGGASTEAFFGQGTRLTVV.

The chain employs TRBV7-2 and TRBJ2-5; 11 bases are shared with TRBD2. The V gene's germline CDR1 is SGHTA and CDR2 FQGNSA. After removal of 5 bases from V and 4 bases from J, the junction contained 6 bases not matched to a gene. CDR3 size: 15 residues. In nucleotides, the CDR3 is TGTGCCAGCAGCAACCGACTAGCGGGGACAGAGACCCAGTACTTC. Amino acids: CASSNRLAGTETQYF.

This clone was counted many times. V gene TRBV10-1 combines with J gene TRBJ2-5; 9 bases are a match to TRBD1. The CDR3 covers 15 residues. The J segment lost 1 base and the V segment lost 9 bases, leaving 9 bases of the junction unmatched. Germline lookup yields CDR1 WNHNN and CDR2 SYGVQD (reference sequence). CDR3 in amino acids: CASRGTGSLQETQYF. In DNA, the CDR3 is TGCGCCAGTCGGGGGACAGGGAGTCTCCAAGAGACCCAGTACTTC.

The sample holds one count of this clone. The V and J genes are TRBV2 and TRBJ1-5; a possible D gene is TRBD1 (5 bases). The V gene lost 9 bases and the J gene lost 4 bases, with 13 bases spanning the gap. This CDR3 is built from 13 residues. The germline gives CDR1 SNHLY, CDR2 FYNNEI. CDR3 protein: CASTPGSNQPQHF. CDR3 in DNA: TGTGCCAGTACCCCAGGGTCTAATCAGCCCCAGCATTTT.

The sample holds a few counts of this clone. The chain combines TRBV4-1 with TRBJ2-3, with D perhaps TRBD1 (6 bases). The CDR3 totals 20 residues. Per the germline V gene, CDR1 is MGHRA and CDR2 is YSYEKL. Trimming stripped 4 bases from V and 0 bases from J, with 26 bases between. This CDR3 reads CASSRKYPDSGRTSTDTQYF. CDR3 nucleotides: TGCGCCAGCAGCCGAAAGTACCCGGACAGTGGAAGAACTAGCACAGATACGCAGTATTTT.

V and J are TRBV28 and TRBJ1-1, with 10 nucleotides matching TRBD1. CDR1 and CDR2 (germline): MDHEN, SYDVKM. V shed 5 bases and J 8 bases; nucleotides not matched to a gene: 17. The CDR3 consists of 17 residues. This chain's CDR3 is CASSPSIRDRGRREAFF. The CDR3, as DNA: TGTGCCAGCAGTCCCTCGATCCGGGACAGGGGAAGGCGGGAAGCTTTCTTT.

The rearrangement uses TRBV12-3 or TRBV12-4 and TRBJ2-1; the D gene is possibly TRBD1 (6 bases). Trimming removed 6 bases at V and 14 bases at J, with 11 bases between. The CDR3 length is 10 residues. The CDR3 protein is CASRGQAEFF. As DNA, the CDR3 is TGTGCCAGCAGGGGACAAGCTGAGTTCTTC.

V usage is TRBV3-1 (or the pseudogene TRBV3-2) and J usage is TRBJ1-1; 8 nucleotides match TRBD1. CDR3 length: 14 amino acids. Per germline, CDR1 LGHDT and CDR2 YNNKEL (reference sequence). With 3 bases clipped from V and 4 bases from J, the junction kept 4 bases outside the gene matches. DNA for the CDR3: TGTGCCAGCAGCCAGAACAGGGGGATCACTGAAGCTTTCTTT. Its translation is CASSQNRGITEAFF.

The rearrangement links TRBV30 to TRBJ1-2; D is unclear. Between the trimmed V and J ends, which lost 3 bases and 2 bases, there was a span of 10 bases. Germline CDR1 is GTSNPN and CDR2 is SVGIG (reference sequence). This CDR3 is built from 13 residues. CDR3 nucleotide sequence: TGTGCCTGGAGCCCGGAACAGAACTATGGCTACACCTTC. Translated, it gives CAWSPEQNYGYTF.

The chain links TRBV9 to TRBJ2-1; 8 bases map to TRBD2. There are 18 residues in the CDR3. V lost 4 bases to trimming and J lost 2 bases; unmatched junction nucleotides: 14. Germline V CDR1 and CDR2: SGDLS, YYNGEE. Here the CDR3 DNA reads TGTGCCAGCAGCCCACGGGCGGGGGGCGGAACAGCCTACAATGAGCAGTTCTTC. As protein: CASSPRAGGGTAYNEQFF. Combining the CDR3 with reference TRBV9 and TRBJ2-1 gives the whole variable domain DSGVTQTPKHLITATGQRVTLRCSPRSGDLSVYWYQQSLDQGLQFLIQYYNGEERAKGNILERFSAQQFPDLHSELNLSSLELGDSALYFCASSPRAGGGTAYNEQFFGPGTRLTVL.

V and J are TRBV3-1 (or the pseudogene TRBV3-2) and TRBJ1-6, with D hard to call. This CDR3 has 15 amino acids. V lost 1 base to trimming and J lost 13 bases, with 17 bases between them. Germline-derived CDR1 and CDR2 are LGHDT and YNNKEL (reference sequence). DNA for the CDR3: TGTGCCAGCAGCCAAGCGGTTTTTGGTCAGGTCCCCCTCCACTTT. Residues: CASSQAVFGQVPLHF.

The V gene is TRBV7-9, the J gene TRBJ2-7, with TRBD1 matching over 8 bases. The CDR3 totals 14 residues. CDR1 and CDR2 from the germline V gene are SEHNR and FQNEAQ (reference sequence). Trimming cost V 3 bases and J 1 base; bases outside gene matches: 2. CDR3 nucleotides: TGTGCCAGCAGCTTCGGGACAGGTTCCTACGAGCAGTACGTC. Protein: CASSFGTGSYEQYV.

J is TRBJ1-3 and V is TRBV13; D uncertain. The CDR3 covers 11 residues. Germline CDR1 PRHDT, CDR2 FYEKMQ (reference sequence). V lost 3 bases and J 6 bases, leaving 3 bases between the germline ends. The chain's CDR3 is CASSFLNTIYF. The CDR3 DNA sequence: TGTGCCAGCAGCTTCCTAAACACCATATATTTT. Filled out from reference TRBV13 and TRBJ1-3, the complete variable domain reads AAGVIQSPRHLIKEKRETATLKCYPIPRHDTVYWYQQGPGQDPQFLISFYEKMQSDKGSIPDRFSAQQFSDYHSELNMSSLELGDSALYFCASSFLNTIYFGEGSWLTVV.

Ten or more counts support this clone. The chain uses TRBV20-1 and TRBJ2-1, with D perhaps matching TRBD1 (6 bases). The CDR3 has 15 amino acids. Germline values: CDR1 DFQATT, CDR2 SNEGSKA (reference sequence). The V and J ends lost 3 bases and 3 bases respectively, with 15 bases between them. This CDR3 is CSASSAGVGYNEQFF. The CDR3, as DNA: TGCAGTGCTAGTAGCGCAGGGGTTGGCTACAATGAGCAGTTCTTC.

This rearrangement joins TRBV19 to TRBJ1-2, with a tentative D call TRBD1 (5 bases). This CDR3 contains 17 residues. Trimming removed 7 bases at V and 3 bases at J, with 24 bases between. Per the germline V gene, CDR1 is LNHDA and CDR2 is SQIVND (reference sequence). As DNA, the CDR3 is TGTGCCAGTAAGATATCGTGGGGCAGGGTACGCGACTATGGCTACACCTTC. Translation gives CASKISWGRVRDYGYTF.

The V call is TRBV2, the J call TRBJ2-1; 15 positions match TRBD2. After removal of 6 bases from V and 7 bases from J, the junction contained 7 bases not matched to a gene. The CDR3 spans 16 residues. In germline, CDR1 is SNHLY, CDR2 FYNNEI. The DNA of the CDR3 is TGTGCCAGCAGGCGGACTAGCGGGGGGGCCCTGAATGAGCAGTTCTTC. It yields the protein CASRRTSGGALNEQFF.

The V gene is TRBV3-1 (or the pseudogene TRBV3-2), the J gene TRBJ1-4, with TRBD1 matching 8 bases. This CDR3 contains 15 residues. Losses at the gene ends were 2 bases for V and 6 bases for J; bases not matched to a gene: 5. CDR1 is LGHDT, CDR2 YNNKEL, per germline (reference sequence). CDR3 protein: CASSQTYRGDEKLFF. For the CDR3, the DNA is TGTGCCAGCAGCCAAACGTACAGGGGGGATGAAAAACTGTTTTTT.